Sequencing of this TCR beta chain was carried out in a study of CD8+CD57+ T cells in acquired aplastic anemia. Looking at the study overall: Sorting CD4+ and CD8+ cells gave DNA averaging approximately 3 ug.

Individuals selected for sequencing had exhibited CD8+CD57+ cell expansion on flow cytometry. Genomic DNA, the template, was used for profiling of the TCR beta VDJ and CDR3. Each CDR3 protein is one row after TCRdb ran MiXCR on the reads. The table lists about 180,000 distinct CDR3 sequences, less than 60% of them singletons. The germline V gene encodes CDR1 SGHTA and CDR2 FQGTGA. The CDR3 totals 13 residues. V gave up 8 bases and J gave up 3 bases, with 14 bases separating them. This receptor was obtained from a human donor with aplastic anemia. The V gene is TRBV7-3, the J gene TRBJ2-7; unclear D gene. Material for sequencing was sorted CD4+, CD8+, or CD8+CD57+ T cells (not recorded which) from PBMCs. This CDR3 is CASSKGPDYEQYF. The CDR3 nucleotides read TGTGCCAGCTCCAAGGGCCCTGACTACGAGCAGTACTTC.